This T cell receptor (beta chain) was obtained from a study of CD8 T cells in ankylosing spondylitis (dated by TCRdb to 2017 to 2019). For the wider study: The study set out to find disease-linked TCR variants by profiling T cell receptor beta repertoires in ankylosing spondylitis patients and healthy donors. The full study cohort was made up of 25 to 30 ankylosing spondylitis patients and roughly 100 healthy donors. Peripheral blood samples were taken, and synovial fluid was additionally collected from ankylosing spondylitis patients. Points the paper makes about the study in general: According to the report, matched synovial fluid samples from ankylosing spondylitis patients were significantly enriched for the disease-linked clones. Blood from ankylosing spondylitis patients appeared to be characterized by a TCR beta motif composed of eight or nine highly homologous amino acid variants. In peripheral blood, the disease-linked clones were found at relatively low frequencies and had a CD8+ phenotype. Some of the motif variants had been reported before in the synovial fluid and blood of reactive arthritis patients, a finding that suggests common disease-initiation mechanisms.

This clonotype was recorded a few times. There is no known antigen for this receptor. No much larger clone is present one base from it, and per-base qualities are unavailable. Via the germline V gene (reference sequence), CDR1 is SEHNR and CDR2 FQNEAQ. The CDR3 measures 17 amino acids from cysteine to phenylalanine. Only CDR3 DNA remains: 51 bases, in frame from the first base. V and J lose 5 bases and 4 bases, and a span of 24 bases separates them. TCRdb lists the instrument as Illumina HiSeq 2500. Quantitative 5'-RACE with molecular barcodes was the method used to prepare the TCR beta libraries. Per the authors' processing: To identify disease-linked TCR variants, a new computational method was used, one built on a probabilistic model of VDJ rearrangement. TCRdb took the public reads, trimmed them with fastp at Q25, ran MiXCR for clone calling and kept in-frame beta chains. Rows matching on CDR3 protein sequence are summarized as one entry with the most common DNA and genes. What appears here as the V and J calls and clone size reflects TCRdb's work, not the paper's. This sample comprises hundreds of thousands of distinct CDR3 sequences, approximately 17% of them detected only once. The top ten clonotypes cover 0.95% to 1.1% of the sample.

Sequenced input: blood, either unsorted or a sorted T cell fraction (not recorded which). The source is a male donor with ankylosing spondylitis. The chain is assembled from TRBV7-9 and TRBJ2-7, with a tentative D gene TRBD2 over 6 matching bases. The CDR3 sequence is CASSPGRKTGELYEQYF. In nucleotide form, the sequence is TGTGCCAGCAGCCCCGGGAGAAAAACGGGCGAACTTTACGAGCAGTACTTC. Reference TRBV7-9 and TRBJ2-7 genes cover what lies past the CDR3, so the full variable domain is DTGVSQNPRHKITKRGQNVTFRCDPISEHNRLYWYRQTLGQGPEFLTYFQNEAQLEKSRLLSDRFSAERPKGSFSTLEIQRTEQGDSAMYLCASSPGRKTGELYEQYFGPGTRLTVT.